This T cell receptor beta chain was recorded in a study of metastatic and nonmetastatic thyroid tumors (dated by TCRdb to 2020 to 2021). Background on the whole study: The researchers compared repertoires between peripheral blood samples and tumor or nodule tissue samples from patients with malignant or benign thyroid disease.

This clone has a handful of counts. The antigen it recognizes is unknown. The sample holds no much larger clone one base away, and base qualities are not on file. This sample also contains other DNA sequences that code for the same CDR3. Library preparation employed PCR. Sequenced on an Illumina HiSeq 4000. High-throughput sequencing was used to profile the CDR3 region of the TCR beta-chain in every patient. In the paper's pipeline: Drawing on CDR3 differences between clinicopathological groups, the researchers built a classifier meant to tell apart patients with distant-metastatic papillary thyroid cancer. The Shannon index was used to measure repertoire diversity, and the Morisita-Horn index was used to measure how similar tumor and blood repertoires were. TCRdb took the public reads, trimmed them with fastp at Q25, ran MiXCR for clone calling and kept in-frame beta chains. Clone size and V and J calls follow TCRdb, not the original study. The sample contains more than 35,000 clones, approximately 13% of them found a single time. The ten largest account for around a tenth of the sample.

None of the patients had been given any treatment before thyroid surgery. Patient clinical samples collected from about 2012 to 2019 were retrospectively analysed using T-cell receptor beta sequencing. General findings and caveats noted by the study authors: In both blood and tumor samples, malignant tumors were reported to have significantly higher TCR beta diversity than benign nodules.

Reading from cysteine to phenylalanine, the CDR3 counts 16 amino acids. Only the CDR3 part of the read is kept: 48 bases, read in frame from the first base. CDR1 and CDR2 were assigned from the germline V gene (reference sequence) as LGHDT and YNNKEL. V lost 4 bases and J lost 6 bases; the stretch between them is 21 bases long. The clonotype comes from a female donor with papillary thyroid cancer or a benign thyroid nodule (not recorded which). Some clones in this sample may be carry-over from other donors' samples. Sequencing input: blood. Rearrangement joined TRBV3-1 to TRBJ1-1, with the D segment identity uncertain. The CDR3 loop reads CASSPSGAATRSEAFF. At the DNA level, the sequence is TGTGCCAGCAGCCCCTCGGGTGCGGCCACGAGGTCTGAAGCTTTCTTT.